This TCR beta chain comes out of a study of control samples from healthy donors and cancer patients. Per germline, CDR1 LGHNA and CDR2 YSLEER. The CDR3 contains 12 residues. V was cut by 3 bases and J by 4 bases, with 4 bases left in between. This clone is a singleton in its sample. Profiled with immunoSEQ multiplex PCR; TCRdb holds only in-frame clones, not every one. The table records about 130,000 clones, 85% to 95% of them present only once. Material for sequencing was PBMCs. This sequence was found in an elderly man with head and neck cancer. The rearrangement links TRBV4-3 to TRBJ2-4; D is ambiguous. In nucleotides, the CDR3 is TGCGCCAGCAGCCACGGGAAAAACATTCAGTACTTC. Translation: CASSHGKNIQYF.